One sample yielded the 23 T cell receptor beta chains listed below, sequenced in a study of human T cells and chemical hapten exposure. TCRdb re-analysed the RACE reads in MiXCR, keeping a single row per CDR3 protein. The sample has 250,000 to 300,000 distinct CDR3 sequences; approximately 7.5% are singletons. Documented time point: pre-sensitization, week 0. This sample's treatment: therapeutic diphenylcyclopropenone sensitization with weekly scalp DPC. Specimen: whole blood, collected in connection with sensitization to the hapten diphenylcyclopropenone (DPC). These receptor sequences come from a young man with alopecia areata. Some clones in this sample may be carry-over from other donors' samples.

On this clonotype: A read error may explain this, as a much larger clone is one base away. This chain connects TRBV5-4 to TRBJ1-4; a weak D match, TRBD1 (5 bases). CDR1 and CDR2 (germline): SGHNT, YYREEE (reference sequence). V was cut by 3 bases and J by 4 bases, with 25 bases left in between. This CDR3 is 19 amino acids long. The CDR3 is CASSSLLPTNIGDNEKLFF. The CDR3 DNA reads as TGTGCCAGCAGCTCACTCCTCCCTACAAATATAGGGGATAATGAAAAACTGTTTTTT.

This clonotype showed up just a few times. The chain carries TRBV29-1 and TRBJ2-1, with 13 bases identical to TRBD2. Per germline, CDR1 SQVTM and CDR2 ANQGSEA. CDR3 size: 15 residues. J was trimmed by 9 bases and V by 4 bases; bases with no gene match: 9. The CDR3 sequence: CSVATSGGAGTEQFF. The CDR3 DNA is TGCAGCGTTGCAACTAGCGGGGGGGCCGGAACTGAGCAGTTCTTC.

The chain combines TRBV7-6 with TRBJ1-5, with TRBD1 matching over 8 bases. The CDR3 runs 17 residues. Germline V gene data show CDR1 as SGHVS and CDR2 as FNYEAQ. Germline trimming cut 5 bases from V and 0 bases from J; bases unmatched to any gene: 9. The DNA of the CDR3 is TGTGCCAGCAGCCCAGGGGGCGCGAAGTATAGCAATCAGCCCCAGCATTTT. As protein: CASSPGGAKYSNQPQHF.

This clonotype was seen many times. The gene calls are TRBV4-3 and TRBJ2-2; D is possibly TRBD1 (6 bases). The CDR3 spans 15 residues. Germline CDR1 and CDR2: LGHNA and YSLEER. V was cut by 2 bases and J by 1 base, with 8 bases left in between. In DNA, the CDR3 is TGCGCCAGCAGCCAACAGACAGGGAACACCGGGGAGCTGTTTTTT. It translates to CASSQQTGNTGELFF.

V usage is TRBV5-6 and J usage is TRBJ2-3; D gene ambiguous. V was cut by 3 bases and J by 0 bases, with 11 bases left in between. This CDR3 contains 15 residues. Germline CDR1 is SGHDT and CDR2 is YYEEEE. The CDR3 is CASSSPLKSTDTQYF. As DNA, the CDR3 is TGTGCCAGCAGCTCCCCACTCAAAAGCACAGATACGCAGTATTTT. The variable domain in full, completed from reference TRBV5-6 and TRBJ2-3, reads DAGVTQSPTHLIKTRGQQVTLRCSPKSGHDTVSWYQQALGQGPQFIFQYYEEEERQRGNFPDRFSGHQFPNYSSELNVNALLLGDSALYLCASSSPLKSTDTQYFGPGTRLTVL.

This clonotype was counted a few times. V gene TRBV4-3 combines with J gene TRBJ1-1, with a possible D match to TRBD1 (6 bases). The germline V gene encodes CDR1 LGHNA and CDR2 YSLEER. The ends were cut back, 5 bases at V and 1 base at J, with 14 bases in the middle. This CDR3 comprises 15 residues. The CDR3 protein is CASSSDRLRNTEAFF. CDR3 bases: TGCGCCAGCAGCTCCGACAGGCTGAGGAACACTGAAGCTTTCTTT.

This clonotype was detected a few times. The chain recombines TRBV4-1 with TRBJ1-1; D is unclear. V lost 0 bases, J lost 10 bases, and 12 bases lay in between. Germline CDR1 is MGHRA and CDR2 is YSYEKL. The CDR3 runs to 13 residues. The chain's CDR3 is CASSQDLTARAFF. In DNA form, the CDR3 reads TGCGCCAGCAGCCAAGATCTCACGGCCCGAGCTTTCTTT.

This clonotype occurred many times. The chain couples TRBV5-1 to TRBJ1-6; 7 bases map to TRBD1. The CDR3 totals 14 residues. The V segment lost 3 bases and the J segment 5 bases; nucleotides outside the gene matches: 2. Germline lookup yields CDR1 SGHRS and CDR2 YFSETQ. This CDR3 reads CASSSTGDNSPLHF. The DNA of the CDR3 is TGCGCCAGCAGCTCCACAGGGGATAATTCACCCCTCCACTTT.

Ten or more counts support this clonotype. This chain's CDR3 is CASGRTGETEAFF. For the CDR3, the DNA is TGTGCCAGCGGGAGGACTGGCGAGACTGAAGCTTTCTTT. This rearrangement joins TRBV3-1 to TRBJ1-1; D gene ambiguous. From germline, CDR1 is LGHDT and CDR2 YNNKEL (reference sequence). The CDR3 contains 13 residues. V lost 8 bases and J lost 5, with 15 bases in between. The variable domain in full, completed from reference TRBV3-1 and TRBJ1-1, reads DTAVSQTPKYLVTQMGNDKSIKCEQNLGHDTMYWYKQDSKKFLKIMFSYNNKELIINETVPNRFSPKSPDKAHLNLHINSLELGDSAVYFCASGRTGETEAFFGQGTRLTVV.

J is TRBJ2-4 and V is TRBV5-1; D possibly matches TRBD1 or TRBD2 (5 bases each). The CDR3 consists of 13 residues. V was shortened by 4 bases and J by 5 bases, with 10 bases between the two germline ends. Germline CDR1 SGHRS, CDR2 YFSETQ. In nucleotides, the CDR3 is TGCGCCAGCAGCATCGGGACCCAAAACATTCAGTACTTC. Translation gives CASSIGTQNIQYF. The full variable domain, its missing parts supplied by reference TRBV5-1 and TRBJ2-4, is KAGVTQTPRYLIKTRGQQVTLSCSPISGHRSVSWYQQTPGQGLQFLFEYFSETQRNKGNFPGRFSGRQFSNSRSEMNVSTLELGDSALYLCASSIGTQNIQYFGAGTRLSVL.

The chain uses TRBV6-1 and TRBJ1-1; a weak D match, TRBD1 (5 bases). CDR3 size: 14 residues. The germline gives CDR1 MNHNS, CDR2 SASEGT. Trimming removed 7 bases at V and 1 base at J, with 13 bases between. As DNA, the CDR3 is TGTGCCAGCACGCCGGGGCGGGAGAACACTGAAGCTTTCTTT. Translating gives CASTPGRENTEAFF.

This clonotype was found many times. V gene TRBV5-6 combines with J gene TRBJ1-2; D is possibly TRBD1 (5 bases). Germline CDR1 is SGHDT and CDR2 is YYEEEE. V dropped 3 bases and J dropped 4 bases, with 13 bases sitting between them. There are 14 residues in the CDR3. CDR3 nucleotide sequence: TGTGCCAGCAGCTGGAGGGGAGGCGGCTATGGCTACACCTTC. Amino acids: CASSWRGGGYGYTF.

Ten or more counts support this clonotype. The genes are TRBV7-9 and TRBJ2-7, with D perhaps TRBD1 (5 bases). Between the trimmed V and J ends, which lost 8 bases and 4 bases, there was a span of 12 bases. This CDR3 is 12 amino acids long. Looked up from germline, CDR1 is SEHNR and CDR2 is FQNEAQ (reference sequence). In DNA form, the CDR3 reads TGTGCCAGCGCAGGGAAAACTTACGAGCAGTACGTC. Translated, it gives CASAGKTYEQYV.

This clonotype was found a few times. The V gene is TRBV6-2 or TRBV6-3, the J gene TRBJ1-1; D is unresolved. CDR1 and CDR2 (germline): MNHEY, SVGEGT. V was shortened by 0 bases and J by 4 bases, with 6 bases between the two germline ends. The CDR3 is 13 residues long. Here the CDR3 DNA reads TGTGCCAGCAGTTACTCCAGGTCCACTGAAGCTTTCTTT. Translating it yields CASSYSRSTEAFF.

This clonotype appeared a few times. The chain couples TRBV20-1 to TRBJ2-7, with 11 bases aligning to TRBD1. The CDR3 sequence is 15 residues long. V lost 0 bases to trimming and J lost 3 bases; unmatched junction nucleotides: 4. CDR1 and CDR2 (germline): DFQATT, SNEGSKA (reference sequence). Here the CDR3 DNA reads TGCAGTGCTAGAGAATGGACAGGGGGCCTCTACGAGCAGTACTTC. Translating it yields CSAREWTGGLYEQYF.

This clonotype was observed many times. The chain combines TRBV7-2 with TRBJ1-1, with no clear D. The ends were cut back, 5 bases at V and 8 bases at J, with 12 bases in the middle. Germline V gene sequence: CDR1 SGHTA, CDR2 FQGNSA. The CDR3 has 12 amino acids. The CDR3 nucleotides read TGTGCCAGCAGCCGCCCCCGTGGGGAAGCTTTCTTT. It yields the protein CASSRPRGEAFF.

This clonotype has just a few counts. This chain links TRBV29-1 with TRBJ2-5; D perhaps matches TRBD1 (6 bases). Looked up from germline, CDR1 is SQVTM and CDR2 is ANQGSEA. The CDR3 is 13 amino acids. Trimming removed 3 bases at V and 4 bases at J, with 12 bases between. CDR3 in DNA: TGCAGCGTTGAGACAGGCTTCGGAGAGACCCAGTACTTC. This translates into CSVETGFGETQYF.

This clonotype has ten or more counts. The chain recombines TRBV27 with TRBJ1-5; D might be TRBD1 (5 bases). Germline values: CDR1 MNHEY, CDR2 SMNVEV (reference sequence). This CDR3 has 17 residues. V was clipped by 6 bases and J by 3 bases, with 21 bases between them. This chain's CDR3 is CASRRTTLGGVNQPQHF. The DNA of the CDR3 is TGTGCCAGCAGGCGCACAACCTTGGGAGGGGTCAATCAGCCCCAGCATTTT.

This clonotype was counted only a few times. The rearrangement links TRBV9 to TRBJ2-3; 8 bases match TRBD1. CDR1 SGDLS and CDR2 YYNGEE come from the germline V gene. The CDR3 contains 14 residues. Unmatched junction bases numbered 8, after V lost 4 bases and J lost 7 bases. The DNA for the CDR3 is TGTGCCAGCAGCCTCCGACAGGGGATGAATACGCAGTATTTT. Amino acid sequence: CASSLRQGMNTQYF. The full variable domain, rest sourced from reference TRBV9 and TRBJ2-3, is DSGVTQTPKHLITATGQRVTLRCSPRSGDLSVYWYQQSLDQGLQFLIQYYNGEERAKGNILERFSAQQFPDLHSELNLSSLELGDSALYFCASSLRQGMNTQYFGPGTRLTVL.

This clonotype occurred a few times. V is TRBV28 and J is TRBJ2-7; D is perhaps TRBD1 (6 bases). The CDR3 runs 11 residues. Germline V lookup: CDR1 MDHEN, CDR2 SYDVKM. V was clipped by 11 bases and J by 4 bases, with 12 bases between them. This chain's CDR3 is CAALGAYEQYF. For the CDR3, the DNA is TGTGCCGCCCTGGGGGCATACGAGCAGTACTTC.

Only a few counts were recorded for this clonotype. This chain connects TRBV6-5 to TRBJ2-3; 8 bases are shared with TRBD2. This CDR3 is built from 12 residues. Germline CDR1 and CDR2: MNHEY and SVGAGI. The trim removed 10 bases at V and 6 bases at J, leaving 6 bases unmatched. CDR3 bases: TGTGCCACCAGAACTAGCGGCGATACGCAGTATTTT. Its translation is CATRTSGDTQYF.

This sequence joins TRBV9 and TRBJ1-2; 7 positions agree with TRBD1. Trimming removed 4 bases from V and 2 bases from J; junction bases left unmatched: 5. The CDR3 covers 14 residues. CDR1 and CDR2 from the germline V gene are SGDLS and YYNGEE. Written as DNA, the CDR3 is TGTGCCAGCAGCCCAGGGGGTTCAAACTATGGCTACACCTTC. Its protein product is CASSPGGSNYGYTF.

The rearrangement joins TRBV3-1 to TRBJ1-1; D call uncertain. V shed 7 bases and J shed 4 bases, with 16 bases lying between them. CDR1 and CDR2 (germline): LGHDT, YNNKEL (reference sequence). This CDR3 contains 14 residues. The CDR3 DNA follows: TGTGCCAGCAAGCAGGATGGAAGTAGCACTGAAGCTTTCTTT. Amino acids: CASKQDGSSTEAFF.